A single sample is the source of the 13 T cell receptor beta chains below, sequenced in a study of OX40 agonist ivuxolimab in advanced cancers. TCRdb's copy holds only in-frame clones and misses some; the assay was immunoSEQ multiplex PCR. The sample records tens of thousands of clones, roughly nine tenths being singletons. The specimen was CD4+ or CD8+ T cells sorted from blood, collected in a trial of the OX40 agonist ivuxolimab. These receptors originate from an adult with an advanced solid tumor such as melanoma, head and neck, liver or kidney cancer.

The chain carries TRBV2 and TRBJ1-5; D is perhaps TRBD1 (5 bases). Germline-derived CDR1 and CDR2 are SNHLY and FYNNEI. V shed 7 bases and J shed 7 bases, with 17 bases lying between them. This CDR3 contains 14 residues. The CDR3 coding sequence is TGTGCCAGCACCAAGGGTGGGGCCCCGCAGCCCCAGCATTTT. Encoded protein: CASTKGGAPQPQHF. The complete variable domain, with remaining parts taken from reference TRBV2 and TRBJ1-5, reads EPEVTQTPSHQVTQMGQEVILRCVPISNHLYFYWYRQILGQKVEFLVSFYNNEISEKSEIFDDQFSVERPDGSNFTLKIRSTKLEDSAMYFCASTKGGAPQPQHFGDGTRLSIL.

This rearrangement joins TRBV11-2 to TRBJ2-1; D not certain. Germline loops: CDR1 SGHAT, CDR2 FQNNGV. Trimming removed 2 bases at V and 7 bases at J, with 6 bases between. This CDR3 is built from 12 residues. The CDR3 DNA reads as TGTGCCAGCAGCTTAAACTATAATGAGCAGTTCTTC. Encoded protein: CASSLNYNEQFF. Filled out from reference TRBV11-2 and TRBJ2-1, the complete variable domain reads EAGVAQSPRYKIIEKRQSVAFWCNPISGHATLYWYQQILGQGPKLLIQFQNNGVVDDSQLPKDRFSAERLKGVDSTLKIQPAKLEDSAVYLCASSLNYNEQFFGPGTRLTVL.

V and J are TRBV9 and TRBJ2-1; D is undetermined. CDR1 and CDR2 from the germline V gene are SGDLS and YYNGEE. V was clipped by 4 bases and J by 4 bases, with 9 bases between them. The CDR3 runs 13 residues. The DNA for the CDR3 is TGTGCCAGCAGCCCTCCCCCTTACAATGAGCAGTTCTTC. Amino acids: CASSPPPYNEQFF.

This chain uses TRBV28 with TRBJ2-5, with 10 bases identical to TRBD1. Germline V gene data show CDR1 as MDHEN and CDR2 as SYDVKM. With V trimmed by 3 bases and J by 1 base, 5 bases remained unmatched. The CDR3 is 16 residues long. The CDR3 DNA reads as TGTGCCAGCAGTTTTCGACAGGGGGCAATCCAAGAGACCCAGTACTTC. Amino acid sequence: CASSFRQGAIQETQYF.

The chain combines TRBV7-2 with TRBJ2-7; 14 positions agree with TRBD2. V lost 5 bases to trimming and J lost 3 bases; unmatched junction nucleotides: 3. This CDR3 comprises 15 residues. Germline V CDR1 and CDR2: SGHTA, FQGNSA. The CDR3 coding sequence is TGTGCCAGCAGCATCGGACTAGCGGGAGGCTACGAGCAGTACTTC. Encoded protein: CASSIGLAGGYEQYF.

The rearrangement joins TRBV6-7 to TRBJ2-7, with D perhaps TRBD1 (5 bases). TRBV6-7 is assigned to the ORF class and has an uncertain function. Trimming removed 0 bases at V and 1 base at J, with 7 bases between. This CDR3 is built from 14 residues. CDR3: CASSYSYRSYEQYF. Here the CDR3 DNA reads TGTGCCAGCAGTTACTCGTACAGGTCCTACGAGCAGTACTTC.

The genes are TRBV11-1 and TRBJ2-1, with D maybe TRBD2 (6 bases). The CDR3 consists of 15 residues. Trimming shortened V by 2 bases and J by 2 bases, and 10 bases separated the two germline ends. Germline values: CDR1 SGHAT, CDR2 FQDESV (reference sequence). The CDR3 reads CASSLQRAPYNEQFF. Written as DNA, the CDR3 is TGTGCCAGCAGCTTACAGCGGGCCCCCTACAATGAGCAGTTCTTC. Using reference TRBV11-1 and TRBJ2-1 for the parts outside the CDR3, the full variable domain is EAEVAQSPRYKITEKSQAVAFWCDPISGHATLYWYRQILGQGPELLVQFQDESVVDDSQLPKDRFSAERLKGVDSTLKIQPAELGDSAMYLCASSLQRAPYNEQFFGPGTRLTVL.

This chain uses TRBV19 with TRBJ1-2; no clear D. The CDR3 covers 12 residues. Germline V gene data show CDR1 as LNHDA and CDR2 as SQIVND (reference sequence). Trimming pared 3 bases from V and 8 bases from J, leaving 10 bases between. The CDR3 sequence: CASSMWGHGYTF. In nucleotides, the CDR3 is TGTGCCAGTAGTATGTGGGGTCACGGCTACACCTTC.

The chain recombines TRBV28 with TRBJ2-7, with D uncertain. Trimming removed 5 bases at V and 5 bases at J, with 19 bases between. The CDR3 loop spans 15 amino acids. Per the germline V gene, CDR1 is MDHEN and CDR2 is SYDVKM. CDR3 DNA: TGTGCCAGCAGTGGCACCGTGGGAAGCGTCCACGAGCAGTACTTC. Amino acids: CASSGTVGSVHEQYF.

The chain uses TRBV18 and TRBJ2-1, with 7 bases identical to TRBD2. The junction had 7 bases not matched to a gene; V was cut back by 3 bases and J by 8 bases. The CDR3 is 14 residues long. Germline V gene data show CDR1 as KGHSH and CDR2 as LQKENI. CDR3 loop: CASSPDLGGDEQFF. The CDR3 bases are TGTGCCAGCTCACCCGACCTGGGGGGGGATGAGCAGTTCTTC. The full variable domain, with the rest looked up from reference TRBV18 and TRBJ2-1, is NAGVMQNPRHLVRRRGQEARLRCSPMKGHSHVYWYRQLPEEGLKFMVYLQKENIIDESGMPKERFSAEFPKEGPSILRIQQVVRGDSAAYFCASSPDLGGDEQFFGPGTRLTVL.

The chain employs TRBV5-4 and TRBJ1-1; D is ambiguous. The length of the CDR3 is 13 residues. V dropped 4 bases and J dropped 3 bases, with 10 bases sitting between them. Germline V gene lookup returns CDR1 SGHNT and CDR2 YYREEE (reference sequence). Here the CDR3 DNA reads TGTGCCAGCAGCATCGACCCCGACACTGAAGCTTTCTTT. Its protein is CASSIDPDTEAFF. Together with reference TRBV5-4 and TRBJ1-1, the CDR3 gives the full variable domain: ETGVTQSPTHLIKTRGQQVTLRCSSQSGHNTVSWYQQALGQGPQFIFQYYREEENGRGNFPPRFSGLQFPNYSSELNVNALELDDSALYLCASSIDPDTEAFFGQGTRLTVV.

This rearrangement joins TRBV29-1 to TRBJ2-7; possible D gene TRBD1, 5 bases. CDR3 size: 13 residues. With 2 bases removed from V and 2 bases from J, the gap between germline ends came to 10 bases. The germline gives CDR1 SQVTM, CDR2 ANQGSEA. CDR3 DNA sequence: TGCAGCGTTGAAATGCAGGGTACCTACGAGCAGTACTTC. Its protein is CSVEMQGTYEQYF.

The rearrangement joins TRBV7-9 to TRBJ2-3, with a possible D match to TRBD2 (5 bases). Germline V gene data show CDR1 as SEHNR and CDR2 as FQNEAQ (reference sequence). The CDR3 extends over 16 amino acids. Trimming cost V 5 bases and J 4 bases, with 19 bases left between them. The CDR3 region has the DNA TGTGCCAGCAGCCCCTGGTCAGCCGGGGTCCCAGATACGCAGTATTTT. The encoded protein is CASSPWSAGVPDTQYF.